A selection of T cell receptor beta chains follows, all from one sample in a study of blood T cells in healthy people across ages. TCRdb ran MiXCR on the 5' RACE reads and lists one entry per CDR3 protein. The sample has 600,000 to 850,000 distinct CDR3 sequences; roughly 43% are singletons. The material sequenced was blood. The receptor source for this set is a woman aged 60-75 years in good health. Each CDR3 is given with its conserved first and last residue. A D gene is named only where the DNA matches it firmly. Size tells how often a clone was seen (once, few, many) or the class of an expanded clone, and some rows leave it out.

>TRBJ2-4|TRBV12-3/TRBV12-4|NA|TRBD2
CASSPGLSGGWLDIQYF
TGTGCCAGCAGTCCCGGACTAAGCGGGGGATGGTTGGACATTCAGTACTTC
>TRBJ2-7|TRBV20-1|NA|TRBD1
CSVGGQGIYGEQYF
TGCAGTGTTGGGGGACAGGGGATTTACGGCGAGCAGTACTTC
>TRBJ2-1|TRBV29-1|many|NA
CSVGPLYNEQFF
TGCAGCGTGGGTCCCCTCTACAATGAGCAGTTCTTC
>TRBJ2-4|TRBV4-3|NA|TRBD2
CASSQSSGSDIQYF
TGCGCCAGCAGCCAATCTAGCGGGAGTGACATTCAGTACTTC
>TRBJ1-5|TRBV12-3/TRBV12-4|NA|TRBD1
CASSLFTGGLNQPQHF
TGTGCCAGCAGTTTATTTACAGGGGGGTTAAATCAGCCCCAGCATTTT
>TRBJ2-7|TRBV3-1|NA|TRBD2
CASSTDSGGRGQYF
TGTGCCAGCAGCACCGATAGCGGGGGGAGGGGGCAGTACTTC
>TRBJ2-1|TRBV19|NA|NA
CASSIRGNEQFF
TGTGCCAGTAGTATAAGGGGAAATGAGCAGTTCTTC
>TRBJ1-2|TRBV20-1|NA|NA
CSASRGGDPHGYTF
TGCAGTGCTAGTAGAGGGGGTGACCCCCATGGCTACACCTTC
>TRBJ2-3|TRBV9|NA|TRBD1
CASSPNRGLSTDTQYF
TGTGCCAGCAGCCCTAACAGGGGGTTAAGCACAGATACGCAGTATTTT
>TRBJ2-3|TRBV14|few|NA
CASSQGYGTDTQYF
TGTGCCAGCAGCCAAGGGTATGGAACAGATACGCAGTATTTT
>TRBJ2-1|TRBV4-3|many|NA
CASSQDLRNNEQFF
TGCGCCAGCAGCCAAGATCTAAGGAACAATGAGCAGTTCTTC
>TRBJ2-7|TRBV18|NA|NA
CASSLTPTGLDEQYF
TGTGCCAGCTCACTTACCCCCACGGGGCTGGACGAGCAGTACTTC
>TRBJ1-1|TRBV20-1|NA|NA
CSAKYSEAFF
TGCAGTGCTAAATACAGTGAAGCTTTCTTT
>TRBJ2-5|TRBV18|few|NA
CASSARRTEETQYF
TGTGCCAGCTCAGCTCGCCGCACCGAAGAGACCCAGTACTTC
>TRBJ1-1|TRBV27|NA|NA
CASKKVNTEAFF
TGTGCCAGCAAGAAGGTGAACACTGAAGCTTTCTTT
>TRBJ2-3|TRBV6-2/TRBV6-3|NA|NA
CASGRTETDTQYF
TGTGCCAGCGGCCGGACAGAGACAGATACGCAGTATTTT
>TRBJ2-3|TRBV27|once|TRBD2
CASSTSAGGVTATQYF
TGTGCCAGCAGCACCTCCGCGGGGGGGGTCACAGCTACGCAGTATTTT
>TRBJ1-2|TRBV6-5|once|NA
CASSYSGGPGEGYTF
TGTGCCAGCAGTTACTCTGGCGGACCGGGGGAAGGCTACACCTTC
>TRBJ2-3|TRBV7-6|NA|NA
CASSLANGAGSDTQYF
TGTGCCAGCAGCTTAGCGAACGGGGCAGGGTCAGATACGCAGTATTTT
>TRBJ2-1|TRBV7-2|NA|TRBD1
CASSLGGTGSDEQFF
TGTGCCAGCAGCTTGGGGGGGACAGGGAGCGATGAGCAGTTCTTC
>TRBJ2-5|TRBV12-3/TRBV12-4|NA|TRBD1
CASSSGTGRLQETQYF
TGTGCCAGCAGTAGTGGGACAGGGAGGCTTCAAGAGACCCAGTACTTC
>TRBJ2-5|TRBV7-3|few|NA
CASSLTGPDNEQYF
TGTGCCAGCAGCTTAACGGGGCCCGACAATGAGCAGTACTTC
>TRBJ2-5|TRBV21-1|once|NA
CTSSPGLAVQETQYF
TGTACCAGCAGTCCGGGACTAGCGGTCCAAGAGACCCAGTACTTC
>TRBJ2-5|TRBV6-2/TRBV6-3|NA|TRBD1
CASSFGQGTWETQYF
TGTGCCAGCAGTTTCGGACAGGGGACTTGGGAGACCCAGTACTTC
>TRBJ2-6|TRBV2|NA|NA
CASSYLQGASSGANVLTF
TGTGCCAGCAGTTACCTACAGGGTGCCTCCTCTGGGGCTAACGTCCTGACTTTC
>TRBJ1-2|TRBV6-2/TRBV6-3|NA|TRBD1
CASTRDRGTYGYTF
TGTGCCAGCACGCGGGACAGGGGGACCTATGGCTACACCTTC
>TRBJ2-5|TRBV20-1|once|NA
CSARDPASNEQYF
TGCAGTGCTAGAGATCCGGCTTCAAATGAGCAGTACTTC
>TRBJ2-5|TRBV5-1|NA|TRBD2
CASSSSGGSQETQYF
TGCGCCAGCAGCTCCAGCGGGGGGTCCCAAGAGACCCAGTACTTC
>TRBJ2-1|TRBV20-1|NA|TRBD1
CSASDRVVSYNEQFF
TGCAGTGCTAGTGACAGGGTTGTCTCCTACAATGAGCAGTTCTTC
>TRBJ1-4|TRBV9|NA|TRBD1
CASSVGTGDATNEKLFF
TGTGCCAGCAGCGTCGGGACAGGGGACGCAACTAATGAAAAACTGTTTTTT
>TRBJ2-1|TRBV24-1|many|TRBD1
CATSPGQGYGEQFF
TGTGCCACCTCTCCCGGACAGGGGTATGGGGAGCAGTTCTTC
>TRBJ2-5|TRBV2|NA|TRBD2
CASSVEREGRGSSETQYF
TGTGCCAGCAGTGTAGAGCGGGAGGGCCGGGGTAGTTCAGAGACCCAGTACTTC